One and the same sample provided the 21 T cell receptor beta chains below, sequenced in a study of blood T cell repertoires in COVID-19. The assay was immunoSEQ multiplex PCR, and TCRdb's table has in-frame clones only and misses some. Among 200,000 to 300,000 clones, 86% were seen once, and the ten largest hold over 5.5%. The specimen was peripheral blood. Source of these receptors: a woman aged 80 or older with COVID-19, enrolled during active disease.

This chain connects TRBV21-1 to TRBJ1-4. TRBV21-1 is recorded as a pseudogene. CDR3 length equals 17 residues. CDR3: CASSKGSAADLNEKLFF. CDR3 coding DNA: TGTGCCAGCAGCAAAGGTTCGGCAGCGGATCTAAATGAAAAACTGTTTTTT.

Only one count was recorded for this clone. The chain has TRBV6-5 and TRBJ2-1, with TRBD1 identical over 9 bases. There are 15 residues in the CDR3. The ends lost 6 bases at V and 1 base at J; junction bases unmatched: 4. CDR1 and CDR2 (germline): MNHEY, SVGAGI. The CDR3 is CASSPGQGSYNEQFF. CDR3 coding DNA: TGTGCCAGCAGCCCGGGACAGGGATCCTACAATGAGCAGTTCTTC.

The gene calls are TRBV18 and TRBJ1-2; TRBD1 aligns across 9 bases. Losses at the gene ends were 1 base for V and 6 bases for J; bases not matched to a gene: 6. The CDR3 sequence is 15 residues long. Germline-derived CDR1 and CDR2 are KGHSH and LQKENI. CDR3 protein: CASSPRLQGADGYTF. The DNA of the CDR3 is TGTGCCAGCTCACCACGTCTACAGGGGGCTGATGGCTACACCTTC.

This clone came up once. The rearrangement uses TRBV18 and TRBJ2-5; 8 nucleotides line up with TRBD1. This CDR3 has 18 amino acids. Germline assignment: CDR1 KGHSH and CDR2 LQKENI. J lost 0 bases, V lost 3 bases, and 12 bases had no gene match. The CDR3, as DNA: TGTGCCAGCTCACCCCAAATACATCCGACAGGGGACCAAGAGACCCAGTACTTC. Encoded protein: CASSPQIHPTGDQETQYF. Combining the CDR3 with reference TRBV18 and TRBJ2-5 gives the whole variable domain NAGVMQNPRHLVRRRGQEARLRCSPMKGHSHVYWYRQLPEEGLKFMVYLQKENIIDESGMPKERFSAEFPKEGPSILRIQQVVRGDSAAYFCASSPQIHPTGDQETQYFGPGTRLLVL.

A few counts support this clone. The J gene is TRBJ2-2, the V gene TRBV29-1; D might be TRBD1 (6 bases). Trimming cost V 4 bases and J 5 bases, with 11 bases left between them. The CDR3 contains 13 residues. Per the germline V gene, CDR1 is SQVTM and CDR2 is ANQGSEA. CDR3 sequence (DNA): TGCAGCGTTGTCGAAGGGGGAACCGGGGAGCTGTTTTTT. This sequence encodes CSVVEGGTGELFF.

The V gene is TRBV5-1, the J gene TRBJ2-1; D remains unclear. The V end was cut by 0 bases, the J end by 0 bases, with 10 bases between. This CDR3 has 16 amino acids. Germline CDR1 and CDR2: SGHRS and YFSETQ. The CDR3 spells CASSLGASSSYNEQFF. The CDR3 DNA reads as TGCGCCAGCAGCTTGGGGGCCTCAAGCTCCTACAATGAGCAGTTCTTC.

This CDR3 is CATRQDSANTGELFF. CDR3 DNA sequence: TGCGCCACTCGACAGGACTCGGCGAACACCGGGGAGCTGTTTTTT. J is TRBJ2-2 and V is TRBV5-1; the D gene is possibly TRBD1 (6 bases). The V gene lost 9 bases and the J gene lost 0 bases, with 15 bases spanning the gap. This CDR3 is 15 amino acids long. Germline V gives CDR1 SGHRS, CDR2 YFSETQ.

This chain links TRBV2 with TRBJ1-2; 11 bases line up with TRBD1. Trimming at V came to 6 bases and at J to 7 bases, leaving 4 bases not matched to a gene. CDR1 SNHLY and CDR2 FYNNEI come from the germline V gene. This CDR3 contains 13 residues. The CDR3 loop is CASRGQGAIGYTF. The CDR3 coding sequence is TGTGCCAGCAGAGGACAGGGGGCGATTGGCTACACCTTC.

The chain carries TRBV6-6 and TRBJ1-1; D uncertain. The CDR3 has 12 residues. Germline V gene data show CDR1 as MNHNY and CDR2 as SVGAGI (reference sequence). V was shortened by 7 bases and J by 5 bases, with 11 bases between the two germline ends. CDR3 loop: CASTPRVTEAFF. CDR3 DNA sequence: TGTGCCAGCACCCCGAGGGTAACTGAAGCTTTCTTT.

The chain joins TRBV7-3 to TRBJ1-1; tentative D call: TRBD1 (5 bases). Germline CDR1 is SGHTA and CDR2 is FQGTGA. This CDR3 is 13 amino acids long. Between the trimmed V and J ends, which lost 4 bases and 1 base, there was a span of 7 bases. CDR3 in amino acids: CASSWTQNTEAFF. In DNA form, the CDR3 reads TGTGCCAGCAGCTGGACACAGAACACTGAAGCTTTCTTT.

A note on this clone: The identical CDR3 is also encoded by other nucleotide sequences in the sample. The chain is built from TRBV11-2 and TRBJ2-5; TRBD2 might be the D (6 bases). The CDR3 is 14 residues long. Trimming left V 4 bases short and J 5 bases short, with 14 bases between. Germline CDR1 and CDR2: SGHAT and FQNNGV. CDR3 DNA: TGTGCCAGCAGCTCCACCGGGGGAAGGGAGACCCAGTACTTC. It encodes CASSSTGGRETQYF. The complete variable domain, with remaining parts taken from reference TRBV11-2 and TRBJ2-5, reads EAGVAQSPRYKIIEKRQSVAFWCNPISGHATLYWYQQILGQGPKLLIQFQNNGVVDDSQLPKDRFSAERLKGVDSTLKIQPAKLEDSAVYLCASSSTGGRETQYFGPGTRLLVL.

The chain employs TRBV19 and TRBJ1-4; 10 bases align to TRBD1. The CDR3 runs 13 residues. The germline CDR1 and CDR2 sequences are LNHDA and SQIVND (reference sequence). J lost 6 bases, V lost 9 bases, and 4 bases had no gene match. DNA of the CDR3: TGTGCCAGCAGACAGGGGGCAGATGAAAAACTGTTTTTT. This gives the protein CASRQGADEKLFF. The entire variable domain, with the rest obtained from reference TRBV19 and TRBJ1-4, is as follows: DGGITQSPKYLFRKEGQNVTLSCEQNLNHDAMYWYRQDPGQGLRLIYYSQIVNDFQKGDIAEGYSVSREKKESFPLTVTSAQKNPTAFYLCASRQGADEKLFFGSGTQLSVL.

The chain is built from TRBV11-2 and TRBJ2-7; TRBD1 aligns across 11 bases. Per germline, CDR1 SGHAT and CDR2 FQNNGV. V gave up 6 bases and J gave up 5 bases; unmatched junction bases: 6. The CDR3 has 14 residues. For the CDR3, the DNA is TGTGCCAGCAGTAGGACAGGGGGCTTACACGAGCAGTACGTC. It specifies CASSRTGGLHEQYV.

The J gene is TRBJ1-5, the V gene TRBV21-1; the table's D call TRBD1 went unverified against the DNA. TRBV21-1 constitutes a pseudogene. The CDR3 runs 16 residues. The CDR3 region is CASTLRQGAANQPQHF. The CDR3 DNA reads as TGTGCCAGCACCCTTCGACAGGGGGCGGCTAATCAGCCCCAGCATTTT.

This chain joins TRBV28 and TRBJ1-2, with TRBD1 as a possible D gene (5 bases). The CDR3 is 16 amino acids. V lost 4 bases to trimming and J lost 4 bases, with 19 bases between them. Germline lookup yields CDR1 MDHEN and CDR2 SYDVKM. The CDR3 region is CASSSEGPMNSYGYTF. The CDR3 DNA follows: TGTGCCAGCAGTTCGGAGGGGCCGATGAACAGCTATGGCTACACCTTC.

The chain couples TRBV10-3 to TRBJ2-3, with D unresolved. The CDR3 contains 17 residues. CDR1 ENHRY and CDR2 SYGVKD come from the germline V gene. Trimming removed 0 bases at V and 0 bases at J, with 13 bases between. The CDR3 DNA is TGTGCCATCAGTGAGTCGCCTTCTGACTCTAGCACAGATACGCAGTATTTT. This codes for CAISESPSDSSTDTQYF.

The chain employs TRBV9 and TRBJ1-5; D unresolved. Trimming took off 5 bases at V and 1 base at J, with 10 bases between the two ends. CDR1 and CDR2 (germline): SGDLS, YYNGEE. This CDR3 spans 14 amino acids. The CDR3 DNA reads as TGTGCCAGCAGTTACGACTGGAGCAATCAGCCCCAGCATTTT. Its translation: CASSYDWSNQPQHF. Full variable domain (remainder filled in from reference TRBV9 and TRBJ1-5): DSGVTQTPKHLITATGQRVTLRCSPRSGDLSVYWYQQSLDQGLQFLIQYYNGEERAKGNILERFSAQQFPDLHSELNLSSLELGDSALYFCASSYDWSNQPQHFGDGTRLSIL.

The CDR3 here is CASSSSTANYNYGYTF. The CDR3 DNA reads as TGTGCCAGCAGTAGTTCGACAGCAAACTATAACTATGGCTACACCTTC. The chain joins TRBV6-4 to TRBJ1-2, with a weak D call TRBD1 (5 bases). V was cut by 5 bases and J by 1 base, with 17 bases left in between. The CDR3 is made up of 16 amino acids. Germline CDR1 reads MRHNA; CDR2 reads SNTAGT.

This clone was picked up a small number of times. V is TRBV27 and J is TRBJ2-7; 8 bases are a match to TRBD2. The ends lost 7 bases at V and 7 bases at J; junction bases unmatched: 12. This CDR3 has 14 amino acids. CDR1 and CDR2 (germline): MNHEY, SMNVEV (reference sequence). The CDR3: CASTTLAGRREQYF. CDR3 coding DNA: TGTGCCAGCACCACGTTAGCGGGGAGACGTGAGCAGTACTTC.

The rearrangement uses TRBV6-1 and TRBJ2-2, with a possible D match to TRBD1 (6 bases). The germline CDR1 and CDR2 sequences are MNHNS and SASEGT. This CDR3 is 14 amino acids long. V was cut by 1 base and J by 5 bases, with 8 bases left in between. Written as DNA, the CDR3 is TGTGCCAGCAGTGAAGGGGACAAGACCGGGGAGCTGTTTTTT. Translation gives CASSEGDKTGELFF.

The V gene is TRBV28, the J gene TRBJ2-7, with D tentatively TRBD2 (5 bases). The CDR3 loop spans 13 amino acids. Between the trimmed V and J ends, which lost 6 bases and 2 bases, there was a span of 11 bases. Germline CDR1 reads MDHEN; CDR2 reads SYDVKM. The CDR3 coding sequence is TGTGCCAGCAGGCGACTATACACCTACGAGCAGTACTTC. Translating it yields CASRRLYTYEQYF.